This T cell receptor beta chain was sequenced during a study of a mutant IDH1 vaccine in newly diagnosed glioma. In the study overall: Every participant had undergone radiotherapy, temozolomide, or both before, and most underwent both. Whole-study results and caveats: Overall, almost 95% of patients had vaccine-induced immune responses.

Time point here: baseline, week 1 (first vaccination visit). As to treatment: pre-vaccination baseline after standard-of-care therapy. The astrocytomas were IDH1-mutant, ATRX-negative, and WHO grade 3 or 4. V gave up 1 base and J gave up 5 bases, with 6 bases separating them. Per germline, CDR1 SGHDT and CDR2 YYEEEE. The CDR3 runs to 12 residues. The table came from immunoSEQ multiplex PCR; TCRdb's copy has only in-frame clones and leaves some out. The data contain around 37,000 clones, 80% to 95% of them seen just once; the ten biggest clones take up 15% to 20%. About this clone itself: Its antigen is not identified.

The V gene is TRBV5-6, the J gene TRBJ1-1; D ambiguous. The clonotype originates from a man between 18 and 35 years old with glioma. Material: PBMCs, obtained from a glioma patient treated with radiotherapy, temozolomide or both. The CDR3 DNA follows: TGTGCCAGCAGCTTGATTGTGACTGAAGCTTTCTTT. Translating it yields CASSLIVTEAFF.